The 30 T cell receptor beta chains below all came from one sample that was sequenced in a study of T cells in women clearing cervical HPV infection. The data were produced by immunoSEQ multiplex PCR, yet TCRdb's version contains in-frame clones alone and is incomplete. This table holds approximately 12,000 clones. Sequences were obtained from blood buffy coat. The source is a woman aged 18 to 75 with a cervical HPV16 infection that either progressed to CIN3+ or cleared (not recorded which).

To note about this clone: The read terminates 3 residues ahead of where the CDR3 ends, so the germline J gene completes it. V and J are TRBV2 and TRBJ1-1, with 8 bases lining up with TRBD1. CDR1 and CDR2 (germline): SNHLY, FYNNEI. The CDR3 consists of 14 residues. CDR3 bases read: TGTGCCAGCAGTACTGACAGGGGAGGAACCCGA. This encodes CASSTDRGGTR. In full, the CDR3 is CASSTDRGGTRAFF.

Regarding this clone: The read gets to within 3 residues of the CDR3 end, and the germline J gene fills in the rest. The J gene is TRBJ2-3, the V gene TRBV19; 8 nucleotides agree with TRBD1. After removal of 9 bases from V and 2 bases from J, the junction contained 13 bases not matched to a gene. The germline CDR1 and CDR2 sequences are LNHDA and SQIVND (reference sequence). The length of the CDR3 is 16 residues. CDR3 region: CASRRTGTVPTDTQYF. The DNA read from the CDR3 is TGTGCCAGCCGGCGGACAGGGACGGTACCCACAGATACG. Looking up the rest from reference TRBV19 and TRBJ2-3 gives the full variable domain: DGGITQSPKYLFRKEGQNVTLSCEQNLNHDAMYWYRQDPGQGLRLIYYSQIVNDFQKGDIAEGYSVSREKKESFPLTVTSAQKNPTAFYLCASRRTGTVPTDTQYFGPGTRLTVL.

Frequency places this clone as medium-sized. The CDR3 goes on 3 residues after the read ends, and that part is filled in from the germline J gene. The chain uses TRBV19 and TRBJ1-4; 7 bases agree with TRBD1. V was pared by 3 bases and J by 8 bases, with 9 bases of the junction left unmatched. Germline loops: CDR1 LNHDA, CDR2 SQIVND (reference sequence). The length of the CDR3 is 15 residues. The part of the CDR3 DNA that was read is TGTGCCAGTAGTATCTATCCGGGACAGACAGAAAAA. This codes for CASSIYPGQTEK. The full-length CDR3 reads as CASSIYPGQTEKLFF. Full variable domain (outside the CDR3, taken from reference TRBV19 and TRBJ1-4): DGGITQSPKYLFRKEGQNVTLSCEQNLNHDAMYWYRQDPGQGLRLIYYSQIVNDFQKGDIAEGYSVSREKKESFPLTVTSAQKNPTAFYLCASSIYPGQTEKLFFGSGTQLSVL.

Comments on this clone: The read terminates 3 residues before the CDR3 end, so the remaining end is supplied by the germline J gene. The rearrangement joins TRBV19 to TRBJ1-1, with 7 bases lining up with TRBD1. J gave up 0 bases and V 8 bases, and 3 bases lay outside the gene matches. From germline, CDR1 is LNHDA and CDR2 SQIVND (reference sequence). This CDR3 is built from 13 residues. The DNA read from the CDR3 is TGTGCCAGTGGGGACAGTCTGAACACTGAA. Protein product: CASGDSLNTE. The complete CDR3 reads CASGDSLNTEAFF.

Worth noting for this clone: The observed sequence ends 3 residues before the CDR3 terminus, with the missing tail filled in from the germline J gene. The chain employs TRBV10-3 and TRBJ2-2; D possibly corresponds to TRBD1 (6 bases). The V gene lost 6 bases and the J gene lost 5 bases, with 13 bases spanning the gap. The CDR3 runs 14 residues. Germline assignment: CDR1 ENHRY and CDR2 SYGVKD. CDR3 bases read: TGTGCCATCAGCCTAAAAACAGGGACCGGGGAG. Translated: CAISLKTGTGE. The full CDR3 reads CAISLKTGTGELFF.

Note on this clone: The read falls 3 residues short of the CDR3 end, and the missing part is taken from the germline J gene. The chain employs TRBV5-5 and TRBJ2-3; tentative D call: TRBD1 (6 bases). The CDR3 runs 15 residues. CDR1 SGHKS and CDR2 YYEKEE come from the germline V gene (reference sequence). The sequenced part of the CDR3 DNA is TGTGCCAGCAGCCCCATAGCCCGTACAGGGTACGCG. This translates into CASSPIARTGYA. The full-length CDR3 reads as CASSPIARTGYAQYF.

In regard to this clone: The read ends 3 residues shy of where the CDR3 ends; the end is completed using the germline J gene. The J gene is TRBJ1-6, the V gene TRBV2; TRBD1 aligns across 8 bases. This CDR3 comprises 14 residues. Germline assignment: CDR1 SNHLY and CDR2 FYNNEI. Unmatched junction bases numbered 7, after V lost 6 bases and J lost 9 bases. The CDR3 loop reads CASSPDRDSSPLHF. Partial CDR3 DNA: TGTGCCAGCAGCCCGGACAGGGATAGTTCACCC. Complete variable domain (other parts from reference TRBV2 and TRBJ1-6): EPEVTQTPSHQVTQMGQEVILRCVPISNHLYFYWYRQILGQKVEFLVSFYNNEISEKSEIFDDQFSVERPDGSNFTLKIRSTKLEDSAMYFCASSPDRDSSPLHFGNGTRLTVT.

Points on this clone: The DNA ends 3 residues before the CDR3 does, and the rest of the CDR3 is filled in from the germline J gene. The chain couples TRBV9 to TRBJ1-5, with a weak D call TRBD1 (5 bases). The length of the CDR3 is 15 residues. V lost 0 bases and J lost 9, with 16 bases in between. Germline V lookup: CDR1 SGDLS, CDR2 YYNGEE. The CDR3 loop is CASSVAATAGVPQHF. Partial CDR3 DNA: TGTGCCAGCAGCGTAGCTGCGACAGCCGGAGTGCCC.

A word on this clone: The missing CDR3 end, 3 residues past where the read stops, is filled in from the germline J gene. The V call is TRBV5-6, the J call TRBJ2-7, with 7 bases aligning to TRBD2. Unmatched junction bases numbered 6, after V lost 4 bases and J lost 2 bases. CDR1 is SGHDT, CDR2 YYEEEE, per germline. The CDR3 totals 14 residues. CDR3 sequence: CASSPNGGAYEQYF. CDR3 DNA (partial): TGTGCCAGCAGCCCGAATGGGGGGGCCTACGAG.

CDR3 residues: CASSDRAAEAFF. CDR3 DNA, as far as it was read: TGTGCCAGCAGCGACAGGGCCGCTGAA. The chain joins TRBV7-8 to TRBJ1-1, with TRBD1 matching over 7 bases. The CDR3 end falls 3 residues outside the read, so it is completed with the germline J gene. The V segment lost 5 bases and the J segment 6 bases; nucleotides outside the gene matches: 3. CDR3 length: 12 residues. CDR1 SGHVS and CDR2 FQNEAQ come from the germline V gene.

Remarks on this clone: The CDR3 extends 3 residues past the end of the read, so its final part is completed from the germline J gene. J is TRBJ1-6 and V is TRBV30, with 7 bases that match TRBD1. In germline, CDR1 is GTSNPN, CDR2 SVGIG (reference sequence). The CDR3 runs 14 residues. Trimming took 2 bases from V and 7 from J; bases not matched to a gene: 5. The CDR3 protein is CAWSFGQENSPLHF. The sequenced part of the CDR3 DNA is TGTGCCTGGAGTTTCGGACAGGAAAATTCACCC. Looking up the rest from reference TRBV30 and TRBJ1-6 gives the full variable domain: SQTIHQWPATLVQPVGSPLSLECTVEGTSNPNLYWYRQAAGRGLQLLFYSVGIGQISSEVPQNLSASRPQDRQFILSSKKLLLSDSGFYLCAWSFGQENSPLHFGNGTRLTVT.

The DNA read from the CDR3 is TGTGCCAGCAGCTCCAGGGTCGGGGAG. Translating gives CASSSRVGE. The CDR3 as a whole reads CASSSRVGELFF. This chain joins TRBV7-3 and TRBJ2-2; D possibly corresponds to TRBD1 (5 bases). The read gets to within 3 residues of the CDR3 end, and the germline J gene fills in the rest. The CDR3 is 12 amino acids. The germline V gene encodes CDR1 SGHTA and CDR2 FQGTGA. The V gene lost 4 bases and the J gene lost 7 bases, with 7 bases spanning the gap.

Comments on this clone: From the germline J gene comes the end of the CDR3, since the read stops 3 residues before it. The chain links TRBV18 to TRBJ2-3; 7 nucleotides match TRBD2. CDR1 and CDR2 (germline): KGHSH, LQKENI. This CDR3 region has 13 residues. The CDR3 reads CASSPRLAETQYF. The sequenced part of the CDR3 DNA is TGTGCCAGCTCACCAAGGCTAGCGGAGACG.

With respect to this clone: The read comes to an end 3 residues before the CDR3 does, leaving the germline J gene to fill in the end. The rearrangement uses TRBV12-5 and TRBJ2-3; TRBD2 agrees at 9 bases. The germline gives CDR1 LGHNT, CDR2 FRNRAP. The CDR3 length is 16 residues. J lost 3 bases, V lost 1 base, and 5 bases had no gene match. This CDR3 is CASGLGAGGRTDTQYF. The sequenced CDR3 bases are TGTGCTAGTGGTTTGGGTGCGGGGGGGAGGACAGATACG.

About this clone: The sequence runs out 3 residues before the end of the CDR3; the remainder is reconstructed from the germline J gene. V gene TRBV5-1 combines with J gene TRBJ1-1, with D tentatively TRBD1 (6 bases). This CDR3 is built from 17 residues. V lost 6 bases to trimming and J lost 0 bases, with 21 bases between them. Germline CDR1 and CDR2: SGHRS and YFSETQ. The sequenced part of the CDR3 DNA is TGCGCCAGCACCTGGGGGCCAATAGGCCTCATGAACACTGAA. It encodes CASTWGPIGLMNTE. The full CDR3 protein reads CASTWGPIGLMNTEAFF.

To note about this clone: The read terminates 3 residues before the CDR3 end, so the remaining end is supplied by the germline J gene. V is TRBV30 and J is TRBJ1-1; D remains ambiguous. The CDR3 spans 15 residues. The germline gives CDR1 GTSNPN, CDR2 SVGIG (reference sequence). The germline V and J ends were trimmed by 4 bases and 1 base, with 16 bases remaining between them. The CDR3 here is CAWTAYEGSNTEAFF. The CDR3 bases that were read are TGTGCCTGGACCGCATACGAAGGGTCGAACACTGAA.

Details on this clone: The CDR3 end is not reached by the read, which stops 3 residues before it; the germline J gene fills it in. The V call is TRBV5-1, the J call TRBJ2-7; a weak D match, TRBD1 (6 bases). This CDR3 spans 14 amino acids. With 2 bases removed from V and 3 bases from J, the gap between germline ends came to 12 bases. CDR1 and CDR2 (germline): SGHRS, YFSETQ. CDR3 residues: CASSFGQFRYEQYF. Incomplete CDR3 DNA: TGCGCCAGCAGCTTCGGACAGTTCCGCTACGAG.

Of note for this clone: The read ends 3 residues early relative to the CDR3; the germline J gene fills the gap. The chain is built from TRBV7-9 and TRBJ1-5; D is unclear. Trimming removed 6 bases from V and 0 bases from J, with 12 bases in between. CDR1 SEHNR and CDR2 FQNEAQ come from the germline V gene (reference sequence). CDR3 size: 15 residues. The part of the CDR3 DNA that was read is TGTGCCAGCAGTCAATCCGAGGGTAGCAATCAGCCC. This sequence encodes CASSQSEGSNQP. The full CDR3 protein is CASSQSEGSNQPQHF.

Concerning this clone: The sequenced fragment ends 3 residues before the CDR3 boundary, so the rest is inferred from the germline J gene. The rearrangement links TRBV12-3 or TRBV12-4 to TRBJ2-1; D gene ambiguous. This CDR3 has 14 amino acids. The ends were cut back, 3 bases at V and 5 bases at J, with 11 bases in the middle. The CDR3 protein is CASSFELLNNEQFF. Partial CDR3 DNA: TGTGCCAGCAGTTTCGAGTTACTTAACAATGAG.

Details on this clone: Coverage ceases 3 residues before the CDR3 finishes, and the germline J gene fills in the end. V and J are TRBV20-1 and TRBJ1-4; perhaps TRBD1 as D (6 bases). Trimming left V 5 bases short and J 7 bases short, with 23 bases between. This CDR3 comprises 16 residues. The germline CDR1 and CDR2 sequences are DFQATT and SNEGSKA (reference sequence). CDR3 bases read: TGCAGTGCTGGGCGGAGACCTCAGGGGTCGGGTGAAAAA. It specifies CSAGRRPQGSGEK. Given in full, the CDR3 is CSAGRRPQGSGEKLFF.

As concerns this clone: The read ends 3 residues early relative to the CDR3; the germline J gene fills the gap. The chain carries TRBV6-2 or TRBV6-3 and TRBJ2-2; D remains ambiguous. The V and J ends lost 7 bases and 6 bases respectively, with 9 bases between them. Germline CDR1 is MNHEY and CDR2 is SVGEGT. This CDR3 contains 12 residues. CDR3 protein: CASTPQAGELFF. Incomplete CDR3 DNA: TGTGCCAGCACCCCTCAGGCCGGGGAG.

Concerning this clone: The junction departs from germline at one end; a sequencing error may be responsible. The read falls 3 residues short of the CDR3 end, and the missing part is taken from the germline J gene. The chain employs TRBV11-3 and TRBJ1-2, with TRBD1 matching 7 bases. This CDR3 is built from 15 residues. CDR1 SGHNT and CDR2 YENEEA come from the germline V gene. CDR3 amino acids: CTSSPGGTGVYGYTF. Partial CDR3 DNA: TGTACCAGCAGCCCCGGGGGAACAGGGGTATATGGC.

In the case of this clone: The read stops 3 residues short of the end of the CDR3; the missing end is completed from the germline J gene. The chain links TRBV6-1 to TRBJ1-2, with TRBD1 as a possible D gene (6 bases). Trimming pared 1 base from V and 5 bases from J, leaving 11 bases between. This CDR3 contains 14 residues. Germline V gives CDR1 MNHNS, CDR2 SASEGT. The CDR3 bases that were read are TGTGCCAGCAGTGAAGACGGACAGAAGTATGGC. The encoded protein is CASSEDGQKYG. The entire CDR3 protein reads CASSEDGQKYGYTF.

About this clone itself: The CDR3 extends 3 residues past the end of the read, so its final part is completed from the germline J gene. The chain employs TRBV7-3 and TRBJ2-3, with 7 nucleotides matching TRBD2. CDR1 SGHTA and CDR2 FQGTGA come from the germline V gene. The length of the CDR3 is 15 residues. Trimming took 4 bases from V and 2 from J; bases not matched to a gene: 6. CDR3 DNA, as far as it was read: TGTGCCAGCAGCTCGGGGGGACGTTTCACAGATACG. Translating gives CASSSGGRFTDT. The entire CDR3 sequence reads CASSSGGRFTDTQYF.

Here the CDR3 reads CASSILDRGTDTQYF. The CDR3 DNA, read in part, is TGTGCCAGCAGCATCCTAGACAGGGGTACAGATACG. The J gene is TRBJ2-3, the V gene TRBV5-4; 8 positions agree with TRBD1. The read terminates 3 residues before the CDR3 end, so the remaining end is supplied by the germline J gene. The CDR3 has 15 residues. The ends lost 4 bases at V and 3 bases at J; junction bases unmatched: 7. CDR1 and CDR2 (germline): SGHNT, YYREEE (reference sequence).

A note on this clone: The CDR3 end lies 3 residues beyond the end of the read and is filled in from the germline J gene. The chain couples TRBV3-1 (or the pseudogene TRBV3-2) to TRBJ2-5; TRBD2 aligns across 10 bases. The CDR3 consists of 13 residues. The V segment lost 9 bases and the J segment 1 base; nucleotides outside the gene matches: 2. CDR1 and CDR2 from the germline V gene are LGHDT and YNNKEL (reference sequence). Incomplete CDR3 DNA: TGTGCCAGTCGGACTAGCGGCCAAGAGACC. Its protein product is CASRTSGQET. The CDR3, in full, reads CASRTSGQETQYF.

Regarding this clone: The read terminates 3 residues ahead of where the CDR3 ends, so the germline J gene completes it. The rearrangement joins TRBV29-1 to TRBJ2-7; 9 bases line up with TRBD1. This CDR3 contains 14 residues. The J segment lost 0 bases and the V segment lost 7 bases, leaving 7 bases of the junction unmatched. Looked up from germline, CDR1 is SQVTM and CDR2 is ANQGSEA. The CDR3 DNA, read in part, is TGCAGCGCTTTGGACAGGGGCATCTCCTACGAG. This translates into CSALDRGISYE. In full, the CDR3 reads CSALDRGISYEQYF.

Details on this clone: Read data end 3 residues before the CDR3 end; the end is taken from the germline J gene. The rearrangement links TRBV20-1 to TRBJ2-7; the D is unclear. V was trimmed by 2 bases and J by 6 bases, leaving 17 bases between them. Germline CDR1 DFQATT, CDR2 SNEGSKA (reference sequence). The CDR3 runs to 14 residues. The CDR3 sequence: CSARLRRGTGEQYF. The CDR3 DNA, read in part, is TGCAGTGCTAGACTTCGGCGAGGTACGGGCGAG.

Points on this clone: Sequencing ends 3 residues short of the CDR3 end; the germline J gene provides the rest. The chain uses TRBV13 and TRBJ1-5; D may be TRBD1 (6 bases). The CDR3 loop spans 14 amino acids. Germline V gives CDR1 PRHDT, CDR2 FYEKMQ (reference sequence). V shed 2 bases and J shed 4 bases, with 9 bases lying between them. The sequenced part of the CDR3 DNA is TGTGCCAGCAGCTTACGAACAGGGAATCAGCCC. Translating gives CASSLRTGNQP. The whole CDR3 reads CASSLRTGNQPQHF.

Points on this clone: The read ends 3 residues early relative to the CDR3; the germline J gene fills the gap. The chain combines TRBV5-6 with TRBJ2-1; maybe TRBD1 (5 bases). This CDR3 region has 14 residues. V lost 3 bases, J lost 6 bases, and 13 bases lay in between. Germline V gene lookup returns CDR1 SGHDT and CDR2 YYEEEE. The CDR3 reads CASSSQAPGNEQFF. CDR3 DNA (partial): TGTGCCAGCAGCTCACAGGCCCCGGGCAATGAG. Based on the CDR3 plus reference TRBV5-6 and TRBJ2-1, the full variable domain is DAGVTQSPTHLIKTRGQQVTLRCSPKSGHDTVSWYQQALGQGPQFIFQYYEEEERQRGNFPDRFSGHQFPNYSSELNVNALLLGDSALYLCASSSQAPGNEQFFGPGTRLTVL.